The T cell receptor beta chain described here comes from a study of cytomegalovirus exposure and HLA in healthy donors. The PCR made use of 60 Vbeta and 13 Jbeta primers. Assay used: immunoSEQ multiplex PCR; TCRdb lists only in-frame clones, some missing. This table holds about 110,000 clones. V was pared by 3 bases and J by 7 bases, with 14 bases between. Germline V gene data show CDR1 as SGHRS and CDR2 as YFSETQ. The CDR3 runs 14 residues. The TCR comes from a man in his fifties in good health and CMV-seronegative. The source material was PBMCs. The V call is TRBV5-1, the J call TRBJ1-5; D perhaps matches TRBD1 (5 bases). Here the CDR3 reads CASSWRGGEQPQHF. The CDR3 bases are TGCGCCAGCAGCTGGCGGGGGGGGGAGCAGCCCCAGCATTTT.